This TCR beta chain was captured in a study of T cells in Graves' hyperthyroidism and ophthalmopathy. Using RNA transcripts as the source, TCR beta CDR3 regions were amplified. When the TCR CDR3 underwent first-round RT-PCR, the HTBI primer set was used. In TCRdb, the multiplex PCR reads were re-called with MiXCR into one record per CDR3 protein. The repertoire has some 800,000 distinct CDR3 sequences, over 35% of them found once; the top ten carry 7% to 10%. Germline V lookup: CDR1 KGHDR, CDR2 SFDVKD. V shed 5 bases and J shed 4 bases, with 13 bases lying between them. The CDR3 is made up of 15 amino acids. Patients were excluded for uncontrolled infection, other autoimmune disease, pregnancy or lactation. A roughly 10 ml volume of fresh peripheral blood provided the PBMCs.

The sequence derives from a man younger than 35 with Graves' hyperthyroidism. The chain combines TRBV24-1 with TRBJ2-2; no firm D call. Sequencing input: blood. As DNA, the CDR3 is TGTGCCACCAGTGCTGGATTGACGAGCACCGGGGAGCTGTTTTTT. This gives the protein CATSAGLTSTGELFF.